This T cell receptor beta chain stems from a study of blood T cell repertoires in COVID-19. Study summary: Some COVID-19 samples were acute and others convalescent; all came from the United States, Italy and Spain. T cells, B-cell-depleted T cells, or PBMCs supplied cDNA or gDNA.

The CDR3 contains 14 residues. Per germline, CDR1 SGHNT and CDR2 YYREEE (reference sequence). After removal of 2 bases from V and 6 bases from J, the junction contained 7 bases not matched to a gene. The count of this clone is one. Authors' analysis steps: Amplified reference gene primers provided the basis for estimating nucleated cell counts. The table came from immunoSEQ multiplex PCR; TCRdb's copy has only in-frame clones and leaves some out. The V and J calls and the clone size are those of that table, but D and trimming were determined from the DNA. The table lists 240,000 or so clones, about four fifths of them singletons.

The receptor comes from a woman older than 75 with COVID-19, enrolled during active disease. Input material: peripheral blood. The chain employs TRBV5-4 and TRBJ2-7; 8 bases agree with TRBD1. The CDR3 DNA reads TGTGCCAGCAGCTTTCAGGGGGCGCAAATCGAGCAGTACTTC. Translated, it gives CASSFQGAQIEQYF.